This T cell receptor beta chain was documented in a study of blood T cell repertoires in COVID-19. On the study more broadly: COVID-19 samples from acute and convalescent phases originated in the United States, Italy and Spain. The cDNA or gDNA used as material had been derived from T cells, B-cell-depleted T cells, or PBMCs.

Seattle patients were enrolled while actively infected and followed longitudinally. Original processing notes: The assay estimated nucleated cells by amplifying reference gene primers. Produced via immunoSEQ multiplex PCR; TCRdb's table is partial and in-frame only. Clone size and the V and J calls come from that table; the DNA yielded D and trimming. The table shows 300,000 or so clones, with 85% to 90% occurring only once. There are 16 residues in the CDR3. V lost 2 bases to trimming and J lost 5 bases; unmatched junction nucleotides: 9. CDR1 is LNHDA and CDR2 is SQIVND in the germline V gene (reference sequence).

This receptor was taken from a woman aged 25 to 39 with COVID-19, enrolled during active disease. The genes are TRBV19 and TRBJ2-1; 7 nucleotides agree with TRBD2. The sample consisted of peripheral blood. Here the CDR3 reads CASSIPRGTTHNEQFF. Here the CDR3 DNA reads TGTGCCAGTAGTATACCCCGGGGGACTACCCACAATGAGCAGTTCTTC.